This TCR beta chain appears in the sequencing data of a study of blood T cells in healthy people across ages. Findings and caveats of the study: Because sorting was not performed, PBMCs prevented conclusive naive versus antigen-experienced comparison. Comparison with aged donors showed that long-lived donors had more naive CD4+ cells and higher diversity.

V lost 5 bases, J lost 11 bases, and 15 bases lay in between. Germline V gene data show CDR1 as LGHDT and CDR2 as YNNKEL (reference sequence). This CDR3 spans 12 amino acids. Concerning this clonotype itself: Its antigen is unidentified.

A second PCR, run for roughly 7 to 12 cycles, used a sample-barcoded 5' primer plus a J-beta primer mix. At least 3 million CDR3-containing paired-end reads were obtained per sample. TCRdb analysed the 5' RACE reads with MiXCR anew, one entry per CDR3 protein. The repertoire holds over a million distinct CDR3 sequences, with around 59% as singletons. This chain joins TRBV3-1 and TRBJ2-5; TRBD2 is a possible D gene (6 bases). The receptor comes from a young man in good health. Source material: blood. Here the CDR3 reads CASSSVPGEQYF. Written as DNA, the CDR3 is TGTGCCAGCAGCTCCGTTCCGGGGGAGCAGTACTTC.